The 20 T cell receptor beta chains in this list originate from one sample, sequenced in a study of blood T cell repertoires in COVID-19 (dated by TCRdb to 2020 to 2022). Library construction relied on the immunoSEQ multiplex PCR assay. This immuneACCESS table, as held by TCRdb, lists in-frame sequences with V and J called but not all clones. Of the missing ones, under half trace to an unresolved V gene in checked studies; the others have no known cause. This sample is represented by about 230,000 clones; around 88% of them were singletons. The ten top clones hold roughly 2.3% of the sample. The sample taken for sequencing was PBMCs or T cells enriched from blood (not recorded which). These receptors were obtained from a woman in her thirties or forties with acute COVID-19.

The chain has TRBV5-4 and TRBJ1-4; TRBD1 matches 9 bases. Trimming removed 3 bases from V and 0 bases from J; junction bases left unmatched: 6. This CDR3 has 17 amino acids. CDR1 is SGHNT, CDR2 YYREEE, per germline (reference sequence). The CDR3 loop reads CASSSDRGTATNEKLFF. The CDR3 DNA reads TGTGCCAGCAGCTCGGACAGGGGCACCGCAACTAATGAAAAACTGTTTTTT.

The chain is built from TRBV19 and TRBJ1-2; no reliable D call. With 7 bases removed from V and 8 bases from J, the gap between germline ends came to 20 bases. The germline gives CDR1 LNHDA, CDR2 SQIVND (reference sequence). The CDR3 sequence is 14 residues long. CDR3 in amino acids: CASTKEPGLGGYTF. Written as DNA, the CDR3 is TGTGCCAGTACCAAGGAACCGGGATTAGGGGGCTACACCTTC.

This chain connects TRBV7-9 to TRBJ1-2, with a weak D call TRBD1 (5 bases). V lost 1 base to trimming and J lost 3 bases, with 12 bases between them. CDR3 length equals 15 residues. CDR1 and CDR2 from the germline V gene are SEHNR and FQNEAQ (reference sequence). This CDR3 is CASSLGEGYDYGYTF. The DNA of the CDR3 is TGTGCCAGCAGCTTAGGGGAGGGGTATGACTATGGCTACACCTTC.

The V and J genes are TRBV20-1 and TRBJ2-5; D may be TRBD2 (6 bases). This CDR3 contains 14 residues. Germline V lookup: CDR1 DFQATT, CDR2 SNEGSKA (reference sequence). Trimming took off 4 bases at V and 0 bases at J, with 12 bases between the two ends. The CDR3 region has the DNA TGCAGTGCTACTGATTGGGGGGACCAAGAGACCCAGTACTTC. As protein: CSATDWGDQETQYF.

This chain links TRBV5-1 with TRBJ1-1; D remains unclear. Germline values: CDR1 SGHRS, CDR2 YFSETQ. The V gene lost 3 bases and the J gene lost 4 bases, with 10 bases spanning the gap. There are 13 residues in the CDR3. CDR3 sequence (DNA): TGCGCCAGCAGCTCCGTCGGGAGCACTGAAGCTTTCTTT. Translating gives CASSSVGSTEAFF. Using reference TRBV5-1 and TRBJ1-1 for the parts outside the CDR3, the full variable domain is KAGVTQTPRYLIKTRGQQVTLSCSPISGHRSVSWYQQTPGQGLQFLFEYFSETQRNKGNFPGRFSGRQFSNSRSEMNVSTLELGDSALYLCASSSVGSTEAFFGQGTRLTVV.

This chain links TRBV5-4 with TRBJ1-1; 7 bases are a match to TRBD1. V shed 4 bases, J shed 0 bases, and the junction held 12 bases outside the gene matches. CDR1 SGHNT and CDR2 YYREEE come from the germline V gene (reference sequence). CDR3 size: 17 residues. The CDR3 nucleotides are TGTGCCAGCAGCGGCAACAGGGGTGAAGGCATGAACACTGAAGCTTTCTTT. Translating gives CASSGNRGEGMNTEAFF. The complete variable domain, with remaining parts taken from reference TRBV5-4 and TRBJ1-1, reads ETGVTQSPTHLIKTRGQQVTLRCSSQSGHNTVSWYQQALGQGPQFIFQYYREEENGRGNFPPRFSGLQFPNYSSELNVNALELDDSALYLCASSGNRGEGMNTEAFFGQGTRLTVV.

The chain links TRBV5-8 to TRBJ2-7, with TRBD2 identical over 10 bases. From germline, CDR1 is SGHTS and CDR2 YDEGEE. The CDR3 sequence is 15 residues long. The ends lost 3 bases at V and 0 bases at J; junction bases unmatched: 3. The CDR3 DNA is TGTGCCAGCAGCTCGGGACTAGCGCGCTCCTACGAGCAGTACGTC. Protein: CASSSGLARSYEQYV.

The V call is TRBV12-5, the J call TRBJ2-7; D is uncertain. V lost 5 bases and J 7 bases, leaving 15 bases between the germline ends. Germline lookup yields CDR1 LGHNT and CDR2 FRNRAP. CDR3 size: 13 residues. CDR3 amino acids: CASGRTETREQYF. The CDR3 coding sequence is TGTGCTAGTGGTCGAACGGAAACCAGGGAGCAGTACTTC.

The V call is TRBV6-5, the J call TRBJ1-4; TRBD1 might be the D (5 bases). Trimming took off 6 bases at V and 8 bases at J, with 16 bases between the two ends. The CDR3 consists of 14 residues. Germline V CDR1 and CDR2: MNHEY, SVGAGI. CDR3 nucleotides: TGTGCCAGCAGGAACGGCCCGACAGTAGAAAAACTGTTTTTT. Its translation: CASRNGPTVEKLFF.

The rearrangement uses TRBV5-1 and TRBJ1-1; unclear D gene. The V and J ends lost 2 bases and 3 bases respectively, with 11 bases between them. In germline, CDR1 is SGHRS, CDR2 YFSETQ. The CDR3 length is 14 residues. The CDR3: CASSFNGRDTEAFF. CDR3 nucleotides: TGCGCCAGCAGCTTTAATGGGCGGGACACTGAAGCTTTCTTT.

The gene calls are TRBV2 and TRBJ2-3, with 10 nucleotides matching TRBD1. The CDR3 is 15 residues long. Germline loops: CDR1 SNHLY, CDR2 FYNNEI. After removal of 4 bases from V and 1 base from J, the junction contained 2 bases not matched to a gene. This CDR3 reads CASSGDRGGTDTQYF. The DNA of the CDR3 is TGTGCCAGCAGTGGGGACAGGGGAGGCACAGATACGCAGTATTTT.

The J gene is TRBJ2-6, the V gene TRBV24-1; D is perhaps TRBD1 (5 bases). Germline CDR1 is KGHDR and CDR2 is SFDVKD. This CDR3 contains 13 residues. The V and J ends lost 10 bases and 0 bases respectively, with 6 bases between them. In DNA, the CDR3 is TGTGCCACAGGGGTCTCTGGGGCCAACGTCCTGACTTTC. Translating it yields CATGVSGANVLTF.

The V gene is TRBV20-1, the J gene TRBJ2-3; D is perhaps TRBD2 (6 bases). The CDR3 loop spans 11 amino acids. V was clipped by 7 bases and J by 10 bases, with 15 bases between them. The V gene's germline CDR1 is DFQATT and CDR2 SNEGSKA (reference sequence). The CDR3 here is CSGRIGGPQYF. CDR3 in DNA: TGCAGTGGGCGGATCGGAGGGCCGCAGTATTTT.

The chain carries TRBV18 and TRBJ2-3, with 10 bases identical to TRBD2. After removal of 3 bases from V and 5 bases from J, the junction contained 11 bases not matched to a gene. The germline gives CDR1 KGHSH, CDR2 LQKENI. CDR3 size: 17 residues. CDR3 in DNA: TGTGCCAGCTCACCCCGGGGACTAGCGTCAGTAGAAGATACGCAGTATTTT. Translated, it gives CASSPRGLASVEDTQYF.

The chain is built from TRBV6-2 or TRBV6-3 and TRBJ2-5, with 10 bases identical to TRBD2. The CDR3 has 16 residues. CDR1 is MNHEY and CDR2 is SVGEGT in the germline V gene. Trimming took 2 bases from V and 5 from J; bases not matched to a gene: 8. DNA of the CDR3: TGTGCCAGCAGTTACCCCCTAGCGGGAGTAAGGGAGACCCAGTACTTC. It yields the protein CASSYPLAGVRETQYF.

The rearrangement links TRBV5-4 to TRBJ2-7, with TRBD2 as a possible D gene (5 bases). This CDR3 contains 15 residues. Germline V gene data show CDR1 as SGHNT and CDR2 as YYREEE (reference sequence). Between the trimmed V and J ends, which lost 0 bases and 7 bases, there was a span of 17 bases. The CDR3 protein is CASSLAGLASKEQYF. The CDR3 bases are TGTGCCAGCAGCTTGGCCGGGCTAGCTTCCAAAGAGCAGTACTTC. The complete variable domain, with remaining parts taken from reference TRBV5-4 and TRBJ2-7, reads ETGVTQSPTHLIKTRGQQVTLRCSSQSGHNTVSWYQQALGQGPQFIFQYYREEENGRGNFPPRFSGLQFPNYSSELNVNALELDDSALYLCASSLAGLASKEQYFGPGTRLTVT.

The chain carries TRBV7-9 and TRBJ1-5, with TRBD1 as a possible D gene (6 bases). Trimming pared 5 bases from V and 0 bases from J, leaving 8 bases between. Germline V gives CDR1 SEHNR, CDR2 FQNEAQ (reference sequence). This CDR3 has 14 amino acids. CDR3 bases: TGTGCCAGCAGCATACAGGGTAGCAATCAGCCCCAGCATTTT. Translation gives CASSIQGSNQPQHF.

J is TRBJ2-3 and V is TRBV18; no clear D gene. Germline lookup yields CDR1 KGHSH and CDR2 LQKENI. Trimming removed 3 bases at V and 9 bases at J, with 16 bases between. There are 14 residues in the CDR3. In DNA form, the CDR3 reads TGTGCCAGCTCACCTCTAGAACAAGGATGGACGCAGTATTTT. Its translation: CASSPLEQGWTQYF.

This clone turned up a few times. V and J are TRBV19 and TRBJ2-7, with TRBD2 as a possible D gene (6 bases). Germline V lookup: CDR1 LNHDA, CDR2 SQIVND (reference sequence). V lost 3 bases and J lost 6, with 9 bases in between. The CDR3 length is 12 residues. The CDR3 bases are TGTGCCAGTAGTATGGTCGGGGGCGAGCAGTACTTC. Its translation is CASSMVGGEQYF.

J is TRBJ2-6 and V is TRBV28; D possibly corresponds to TRBD2 (5 bases). V was shortened by 6 bases and J by 0 bases, with 9 bases between the two germline ends. Germline V lookup: CDR1 MDHEN, CDR2 SYDVKM. This CDR3 contains 15 residues. CDR3 bases: TGTGCCAGCAGAGCGGTGAACTCTGGGGCCAACGTCCTGACTTTC. This codes for CASRAVNSGANVLTF. The full variable domain, with the rest looked up from reference TRBV28 and TRBJ2-6, is DVKVTQSSRYLVKRTGEKVFLECVQDMDHENMFWYRQDPGLGLRLIYFSYDVKMKEKGDIPEGYSVSREKKERFSLILESASTNQTSMYLCASRAVNSGANVLTFGAGSRLTVL.